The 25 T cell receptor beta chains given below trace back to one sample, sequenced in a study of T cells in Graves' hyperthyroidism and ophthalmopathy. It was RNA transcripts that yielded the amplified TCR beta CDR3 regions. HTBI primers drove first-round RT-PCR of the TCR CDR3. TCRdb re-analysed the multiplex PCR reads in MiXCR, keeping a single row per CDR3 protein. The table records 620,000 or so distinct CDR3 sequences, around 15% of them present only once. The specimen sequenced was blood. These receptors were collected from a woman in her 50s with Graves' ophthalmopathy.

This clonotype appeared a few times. The CDR3 sequence is CASSHGLGRHYEQYF. The DNA of the CDR3 is TGTGCCAGCAGCCACGGACTTGGACGACACTACGAGCAGTACTTC. J is TRBJ2-7 and V is TRBV28; tentative D call: TRBD2 (5 bases). The length of the CDR3 is 15 residues. V gave up 6 bases and J gave up 3 bases, with 18 bases separating them. The V gene's germline CDR1 is MDHEN and CDR2 SYDVKM.

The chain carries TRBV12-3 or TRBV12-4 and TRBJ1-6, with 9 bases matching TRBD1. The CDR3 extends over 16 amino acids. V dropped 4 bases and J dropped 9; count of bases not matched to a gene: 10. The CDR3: CASSSTGGREISPLHF. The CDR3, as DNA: TGTGCCAGCAGTTCAACAGGGGGCAGGGAGATTTCACCCCTCCACTTT.

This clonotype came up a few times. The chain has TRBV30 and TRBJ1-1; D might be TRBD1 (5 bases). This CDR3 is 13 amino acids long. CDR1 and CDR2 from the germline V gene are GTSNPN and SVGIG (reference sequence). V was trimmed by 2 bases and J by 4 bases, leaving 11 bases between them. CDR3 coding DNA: TGTGCCTGGAGTCCCTTTGGGACCACTGAAGCTTTCTTT. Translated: CAWSPFGTTEAFF.

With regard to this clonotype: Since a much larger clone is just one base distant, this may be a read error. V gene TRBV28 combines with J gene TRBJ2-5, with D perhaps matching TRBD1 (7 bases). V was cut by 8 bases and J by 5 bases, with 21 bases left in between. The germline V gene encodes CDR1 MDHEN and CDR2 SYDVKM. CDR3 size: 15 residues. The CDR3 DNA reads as TGTGCCAGCGGCGCCCAGGGGGGTTTGGCGGAGACCCAGTACTTC. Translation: CASGAQGGLAETQYF. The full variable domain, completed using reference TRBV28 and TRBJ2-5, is DVKVTQSSRYLVKRTGEKVFLECVQDMDHENMFWYRQDPGLGLRLIYFSYDVKMKEKGDIPEGYSVSREKKERFSLILESASTNQTSMYLCASGAQGGLAETQYFGPGTRLLVL.

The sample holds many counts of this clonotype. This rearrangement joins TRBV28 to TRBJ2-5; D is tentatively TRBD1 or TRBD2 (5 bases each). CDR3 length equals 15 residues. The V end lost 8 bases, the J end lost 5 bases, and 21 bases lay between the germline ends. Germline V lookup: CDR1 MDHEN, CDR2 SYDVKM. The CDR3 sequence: CASRSTSGLYETQYF. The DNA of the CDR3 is TGTGCCAGCCGTTCGACTTCGGGGCTTTATGAGACCCAGTACTTC.

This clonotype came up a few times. CDR3 residues: CASSLAWGGDRNEQFF. For the CDR3, the DNA is TGTGCCAGCAGCTTGGCCTGGGGAGGGGATCGCAATGAGCAGTTCTTC. The gene calls are TRBV5-6 and TRBJ2-1; TRBD2 matches at 7 bases. Looked up from germline, CDR1 is SGHDT and CDR2 is YYEEEE. J gave up 6 bases and V 0 bases, and 9 bases lay outside the gene matches. The CDR3 contains 16 residues. Complete variable domain (other parts from reference TRBV5-6 and TRBJ2-1): DAGVTQSPTHLIKTRGQQVTLRCSPKSGHDTVSWYQQALGQGPQFIFQYYEEEERQRGNFPDRFSGHQFPNYSSELNVNALLLGDSALYLCASSLAWGGDRNEQFFGPGTRLTVL.

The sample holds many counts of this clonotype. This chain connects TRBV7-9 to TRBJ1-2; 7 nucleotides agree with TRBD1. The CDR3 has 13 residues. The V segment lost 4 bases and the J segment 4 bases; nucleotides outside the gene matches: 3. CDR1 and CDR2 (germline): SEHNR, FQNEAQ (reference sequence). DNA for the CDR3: TGTGCCAGCAGCTCAGGGGGGGCCTATGGCTACACCTTC. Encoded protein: CASSSGGAYGYTF.

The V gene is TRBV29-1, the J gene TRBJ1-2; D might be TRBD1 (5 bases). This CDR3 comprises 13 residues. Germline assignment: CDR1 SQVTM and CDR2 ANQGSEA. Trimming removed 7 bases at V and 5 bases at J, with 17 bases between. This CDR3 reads CSASGPSSYGYTF. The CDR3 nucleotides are TGCAGCGCCTCGGGACCTTCCTCATATGGCTACACCTTC.

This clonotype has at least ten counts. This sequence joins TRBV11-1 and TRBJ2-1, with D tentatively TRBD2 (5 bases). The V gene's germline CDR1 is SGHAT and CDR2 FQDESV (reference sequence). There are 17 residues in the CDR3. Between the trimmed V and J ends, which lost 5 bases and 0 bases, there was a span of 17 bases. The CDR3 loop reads CASSPTGSTFSYNEQFF. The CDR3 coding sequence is TGTGCCAGCAGCCCCACGGGGAGCACCTTCTCCTACAATGAGCAGTTCTTC.

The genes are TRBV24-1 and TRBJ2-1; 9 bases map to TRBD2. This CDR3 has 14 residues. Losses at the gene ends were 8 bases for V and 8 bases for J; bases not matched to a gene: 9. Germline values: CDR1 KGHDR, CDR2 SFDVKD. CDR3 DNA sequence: TGTGCCACCACCGAGGGCGGGAGGGCTGATGAGCAGTTCTTC. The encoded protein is CATTEGGRADEQFF.

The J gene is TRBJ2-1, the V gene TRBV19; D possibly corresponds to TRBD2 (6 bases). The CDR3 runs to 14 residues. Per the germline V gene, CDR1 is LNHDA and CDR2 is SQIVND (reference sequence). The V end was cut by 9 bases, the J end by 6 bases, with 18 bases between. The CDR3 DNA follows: TGTGCCAGCGACTCCGGGACTCGACTCAATGAGCAGTTCTTC. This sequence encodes CASDSGTRLNEQFF. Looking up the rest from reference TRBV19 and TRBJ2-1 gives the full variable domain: DGGITQSPKYLFRKEGQNVTLSCEQNLNHDAMYWYRQDPGQGLRLIYYSQIVNDFQKGDIAEGYSVSREKKESFPLTVTSAQKNPTAFYLCASDSGTRLNEQFFGPGTRLTVL.

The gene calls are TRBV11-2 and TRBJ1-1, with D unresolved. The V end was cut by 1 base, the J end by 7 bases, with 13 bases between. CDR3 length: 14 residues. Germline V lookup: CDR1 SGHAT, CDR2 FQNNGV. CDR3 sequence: CASSLVVEAGEAFF. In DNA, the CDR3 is TGTGCCAGCAGCTTAGTCGTTGAGGCAGGTGAAGCTTTCTTT.

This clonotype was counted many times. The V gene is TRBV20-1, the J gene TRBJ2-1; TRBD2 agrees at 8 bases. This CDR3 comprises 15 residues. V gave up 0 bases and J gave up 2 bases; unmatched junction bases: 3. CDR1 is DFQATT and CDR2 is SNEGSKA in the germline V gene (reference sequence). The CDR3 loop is CSARDSGRAYNEQFF. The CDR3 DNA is TGCAGTGCTAGAGATTCCGGGAGGGCCTACAATGAGCAGTTCTTC.

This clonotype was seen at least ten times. The CDR3 reads CASSLGHQGGTSVYNEQFF. CDR3 coding DNA: TGTGCCAGCAGCTTAGGTCATCAGGGGGGGACTAGCGTCTACAATGAGCAGTTCTTC. This rearrangement joins TRBV7-9 to TRBJ2-1, with TRBD2 identical over 10 bases. In germline, CDR1 is SEHNR, CDR2 FQNEAQ (reference sequence). The CDR3 contains 19 residues. V dropped 1 base and J dropped 3; count of bases not matched to a gene: 12.

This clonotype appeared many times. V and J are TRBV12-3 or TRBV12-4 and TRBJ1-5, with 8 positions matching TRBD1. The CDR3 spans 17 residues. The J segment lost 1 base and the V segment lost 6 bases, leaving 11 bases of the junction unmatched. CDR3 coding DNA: TGTGCCAGCAGCCTCCGGACAGGGCCAGGGAGCAATCAGCCCCAGCATTTT. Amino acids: CASSLRTGPGSNQPQHF.

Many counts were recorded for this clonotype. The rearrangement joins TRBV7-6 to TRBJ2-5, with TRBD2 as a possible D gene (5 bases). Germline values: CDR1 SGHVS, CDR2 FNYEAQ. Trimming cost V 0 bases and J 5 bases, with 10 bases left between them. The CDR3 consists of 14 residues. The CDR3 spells CASSLALALETQYF. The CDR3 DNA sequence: TGTGCCAGCAGCTTAGCGTTAGCGCTGGAGACCCAGTACTTC.

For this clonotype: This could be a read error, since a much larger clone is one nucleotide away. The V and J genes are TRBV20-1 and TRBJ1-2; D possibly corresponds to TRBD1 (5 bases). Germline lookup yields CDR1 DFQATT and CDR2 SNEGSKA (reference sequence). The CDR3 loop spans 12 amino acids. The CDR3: CNSDSAEHGYTF. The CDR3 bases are TGCAACTCTGACAGTGCCGAACATGGCTACACCTTC.

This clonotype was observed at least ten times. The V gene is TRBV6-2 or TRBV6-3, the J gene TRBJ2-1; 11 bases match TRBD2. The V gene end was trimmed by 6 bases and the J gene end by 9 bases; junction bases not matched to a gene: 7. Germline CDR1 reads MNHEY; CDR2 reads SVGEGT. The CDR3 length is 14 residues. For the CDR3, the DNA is TGTGCCAGCAGGACTAGCGGGGATAATGGTGAGCAGTTCTTC. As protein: CASRTSGDNGEQFF.

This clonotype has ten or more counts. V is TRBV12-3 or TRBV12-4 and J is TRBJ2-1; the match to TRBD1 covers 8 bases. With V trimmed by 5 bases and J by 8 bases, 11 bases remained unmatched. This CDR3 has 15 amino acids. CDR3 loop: CASSRRTGNQYEQFF. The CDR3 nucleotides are TGTGCCAGCAGTAGACGGACAGGGAATCAATATGAGCAGTTCTTC.

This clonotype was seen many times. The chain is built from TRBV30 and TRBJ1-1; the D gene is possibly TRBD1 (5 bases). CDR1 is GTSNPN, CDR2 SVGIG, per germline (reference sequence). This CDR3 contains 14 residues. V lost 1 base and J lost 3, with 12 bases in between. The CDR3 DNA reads TGTGCCTGGAGTGGCGAGCAGGGTTACACTGAAGCTTTCTTT. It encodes CAWSGEQGYTEAFF. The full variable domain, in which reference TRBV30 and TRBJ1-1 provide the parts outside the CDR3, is SQTIHQWPATLVQPVGSPLSLECTVEGTSNPNLYWYRQAAGRGLQLLFYSVGIGQISSEVPQNLSASRPQDRQFILSSKKLLLSDSGFYLCAWSGEQGYTEAFFGQGTRLTVV.

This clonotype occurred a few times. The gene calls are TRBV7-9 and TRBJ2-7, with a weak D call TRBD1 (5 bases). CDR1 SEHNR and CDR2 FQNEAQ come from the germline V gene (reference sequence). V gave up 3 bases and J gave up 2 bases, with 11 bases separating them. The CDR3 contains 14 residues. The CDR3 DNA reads TGTGCCAGCAGCTTCGCCAGGGTCACCTACGAGCAGTACTTC. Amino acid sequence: CASSFARVTYEQYF.

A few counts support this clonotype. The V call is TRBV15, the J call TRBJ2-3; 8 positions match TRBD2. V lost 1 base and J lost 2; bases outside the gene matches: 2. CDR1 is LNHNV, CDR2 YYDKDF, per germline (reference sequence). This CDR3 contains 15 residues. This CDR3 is CATSRVAGITDTQYF. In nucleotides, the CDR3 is TGTGCCACCAGCAGAGTAGCGGGAATCACAGATACGCAGTATTTT. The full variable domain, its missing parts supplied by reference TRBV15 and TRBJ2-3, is DAMVIQNPRYQVTQFGKPVTLSCSQTLNHNVMYWYQQKSSQAPKLLFHYYDKDFNNEADTPDNFQSRRPNTSFCFLDIRSPGLGDTAMYLCATSRVAGITDTQYFGPGTRLTVL.

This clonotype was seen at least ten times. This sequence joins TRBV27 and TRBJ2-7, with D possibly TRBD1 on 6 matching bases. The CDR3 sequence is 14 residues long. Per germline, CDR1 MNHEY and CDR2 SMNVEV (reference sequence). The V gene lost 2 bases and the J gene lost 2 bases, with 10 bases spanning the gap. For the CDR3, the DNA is TGTGCCAGCAGTTTACAGGGGACCCCCTACGAGCAGTACTTC. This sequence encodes CASSLQGTPYEQYF.

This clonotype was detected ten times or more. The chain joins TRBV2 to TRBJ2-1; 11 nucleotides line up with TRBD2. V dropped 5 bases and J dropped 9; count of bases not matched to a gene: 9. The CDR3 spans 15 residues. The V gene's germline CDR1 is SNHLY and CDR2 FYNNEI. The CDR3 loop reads CASSYTSGREGEQFF. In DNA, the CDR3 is TGTGCCAGCAGTTACACTAGCGGGAGAGAAGGTGAGCAGTTCTTC.

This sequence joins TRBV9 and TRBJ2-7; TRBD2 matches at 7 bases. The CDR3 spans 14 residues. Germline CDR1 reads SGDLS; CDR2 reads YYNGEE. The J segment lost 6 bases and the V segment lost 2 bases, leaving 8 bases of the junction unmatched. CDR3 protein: CASSVGAGTGEQYF. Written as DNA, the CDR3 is TGTGCCAGCAGCGTCGGAGCGGGAACGGGCGAGCAGTACTTC.